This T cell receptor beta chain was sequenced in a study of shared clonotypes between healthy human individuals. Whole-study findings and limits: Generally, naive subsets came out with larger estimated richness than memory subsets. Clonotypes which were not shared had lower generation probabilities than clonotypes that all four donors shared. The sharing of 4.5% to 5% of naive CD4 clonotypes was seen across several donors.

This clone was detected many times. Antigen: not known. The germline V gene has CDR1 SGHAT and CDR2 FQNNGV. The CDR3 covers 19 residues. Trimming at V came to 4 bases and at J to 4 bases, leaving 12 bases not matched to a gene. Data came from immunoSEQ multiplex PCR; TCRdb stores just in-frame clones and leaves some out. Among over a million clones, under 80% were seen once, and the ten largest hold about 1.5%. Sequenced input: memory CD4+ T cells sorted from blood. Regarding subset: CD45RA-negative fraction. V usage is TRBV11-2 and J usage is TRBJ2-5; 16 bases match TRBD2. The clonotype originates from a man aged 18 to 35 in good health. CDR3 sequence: CASSSHRGLAGGPRETQYF. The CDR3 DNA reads TGTGCCAGCAGCTCCCACCGGGGACTAGCGGGAGGGCCTCGAGAGACCCAGTACTTC.